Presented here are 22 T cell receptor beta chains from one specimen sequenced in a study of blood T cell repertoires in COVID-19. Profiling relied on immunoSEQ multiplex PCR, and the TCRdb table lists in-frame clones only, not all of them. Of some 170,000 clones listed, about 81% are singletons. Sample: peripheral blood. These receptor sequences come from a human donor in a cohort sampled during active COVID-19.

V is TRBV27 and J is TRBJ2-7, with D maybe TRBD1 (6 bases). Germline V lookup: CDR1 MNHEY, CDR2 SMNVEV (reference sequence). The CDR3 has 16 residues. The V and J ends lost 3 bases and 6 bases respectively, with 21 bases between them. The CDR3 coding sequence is TGTGCCAGCAGTTTCTATCCAGACAGGACCGCGCGCGAGCAGTACTTC. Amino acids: CASSFYPDRTAREQYF.

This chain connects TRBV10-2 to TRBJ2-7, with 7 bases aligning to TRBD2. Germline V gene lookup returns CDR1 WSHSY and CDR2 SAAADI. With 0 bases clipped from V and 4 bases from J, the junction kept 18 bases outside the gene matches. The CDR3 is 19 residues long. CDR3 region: CASSESKDSFLGTIYEQYF. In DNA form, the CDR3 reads TGCGCCAGCAGTGAGTCGAAGGACTCTTTCCTAGGGACTATATACGAGCAGTACTTC.

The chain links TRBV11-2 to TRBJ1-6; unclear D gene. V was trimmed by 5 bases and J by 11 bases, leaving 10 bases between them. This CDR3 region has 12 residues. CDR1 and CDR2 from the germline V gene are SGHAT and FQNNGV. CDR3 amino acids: CASSQSGPPLHF. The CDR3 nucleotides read TGTGCCAGCAGCCAAAGTGGGCCACCCCTCCACTTT.

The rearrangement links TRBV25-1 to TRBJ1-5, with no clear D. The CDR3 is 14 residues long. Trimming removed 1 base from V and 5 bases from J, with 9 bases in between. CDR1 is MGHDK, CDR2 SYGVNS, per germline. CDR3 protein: CASSEFTVDQPQHF. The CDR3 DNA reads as TGTGCCAGCAGTGAATTTACGGTTGATCAGCCCCAGCATTTT.

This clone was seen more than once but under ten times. The CDR3 DNA follows: TGTGCCAGCAGAGGCCCAGGGTACACTGAAGCTTTCTTT. Its protein is CASRGPGYTEAFF. This rearrangement joins TRBV28 to TRBJ1-1, with a possible D match to TRBD1 (5 bases). This CDR3 is 13 amino acids long. V was shortened by 6 bases and J by 3 bases, with 11 bases between the two germline ends. The germline V gene encodes CDR1 MDHEN and CDR2 SYDVKM.

In nucleotides, the CDR3 is TGTGCCAGCAGGCGGACTATAGAAGAGACCCAGTACTTC. Encoded protein: CASRRTIEETQYF. The chain is built from TRBV6-5 and TRBJ2-5; D is perhaps TRBD2 (6 bases). The CDR3 extends over 13 amino acids. The germline V and J ends were trimmed by 6 bases and 3 bases, with 11 bases remaining between them. Germline CDR1 MNHEY, CDR2 SVGAGI.

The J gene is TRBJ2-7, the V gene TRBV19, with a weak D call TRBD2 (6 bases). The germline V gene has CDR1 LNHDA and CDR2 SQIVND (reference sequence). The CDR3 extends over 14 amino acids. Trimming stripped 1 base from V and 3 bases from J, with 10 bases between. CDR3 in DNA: TGTGCCAGTAGTATAGTCGGGGGAAACTACGAGCAGTACTTC. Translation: CASSIVGGNYEQYF.

CDR3 sequence reads: CASSSGTGGYEQYF. CDR3 DNA sequence: TGCGCCAGCAGCTCCGGGACAGGGGGCTACGAGCAGTACTTC. The V and J genes are TRBV5-1 and TRBJ2-7, with TRBD1 matching over 11 bases. Germline V gene sequence: CDR1 SGHRS, CDR2 YFSETQ. V was clipped by 3 bases and J by 3 bases; unmatched bases: 2. This CDR3 contains 14 residues.

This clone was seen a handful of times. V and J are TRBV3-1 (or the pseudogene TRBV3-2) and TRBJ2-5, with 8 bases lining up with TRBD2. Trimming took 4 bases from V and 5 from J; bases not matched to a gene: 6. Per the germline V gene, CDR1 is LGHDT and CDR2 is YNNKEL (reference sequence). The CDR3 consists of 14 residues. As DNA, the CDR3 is TGTGCCAGCAGCCGCGGGACTAGGTGGGAGACCCAGTACTTC. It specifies CASSRGTRWETQYF.

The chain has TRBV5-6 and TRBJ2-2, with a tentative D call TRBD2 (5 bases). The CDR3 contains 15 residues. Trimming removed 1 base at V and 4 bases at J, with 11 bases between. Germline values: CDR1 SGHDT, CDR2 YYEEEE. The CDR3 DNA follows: TGTGCCAGCAGCTTGTTCAGCGGAAGCACCGGGGAGCTGTTTTTT. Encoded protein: CASSLFSGSTGELFF.

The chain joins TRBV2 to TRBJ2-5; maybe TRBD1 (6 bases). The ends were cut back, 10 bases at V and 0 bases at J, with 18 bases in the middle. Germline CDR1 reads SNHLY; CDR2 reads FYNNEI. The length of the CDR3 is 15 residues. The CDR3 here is CATLLAGAYQETQYF. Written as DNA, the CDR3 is TGTGCCACCCTTTTAGCAGGGGCGTACCAAGAGACCCAGTACTTC.

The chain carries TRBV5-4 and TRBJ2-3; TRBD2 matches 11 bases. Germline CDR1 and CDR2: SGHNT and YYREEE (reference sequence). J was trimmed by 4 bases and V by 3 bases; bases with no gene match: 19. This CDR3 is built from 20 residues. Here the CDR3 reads CASSSPQGLAGGDKADTQYF. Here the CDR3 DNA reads TGTGCCAGCAGCTCCCCCCAGGGGCTAGCGGGAGGAGATAAGGCAGATACGCAGTATTTT.

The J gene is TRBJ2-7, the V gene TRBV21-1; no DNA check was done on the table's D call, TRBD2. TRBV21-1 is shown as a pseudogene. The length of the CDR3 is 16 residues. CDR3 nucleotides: TGTGCCAGCAGCAAAGGCAATCTAGCGGGAGGATACGAGCAGTACTTC. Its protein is CASSKGNLAGGYEQYF.

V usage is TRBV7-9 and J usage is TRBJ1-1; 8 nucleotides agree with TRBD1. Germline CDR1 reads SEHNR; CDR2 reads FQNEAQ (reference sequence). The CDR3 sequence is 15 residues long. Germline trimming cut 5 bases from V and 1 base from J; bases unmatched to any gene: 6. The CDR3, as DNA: TGTGCCAGCAGCGACAGGGGACAGGAGAACACTGAAGCTTTCTTT. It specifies CASSDRGQENTEAFF. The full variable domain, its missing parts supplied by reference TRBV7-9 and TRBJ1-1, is DTGVSQNPRHKITKRGQNVTFRCDPISEHNRLYWYRQTLGQGPEFLTYFQNEAQLEKSRLLSDRFSAERPKGSFSTLEIQRTEQGDSAMYLCASSDRGQENTEAFFGQGTRLTVV.

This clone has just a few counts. In nucleotides, the CDR3 is TGTGCCAGCAGCTTTGGACAGAGCTACGAGCAGTACTTC. This gives the protein CASSFGQSYEQYF. The chain has TRBV11-2 and TRBJ2-7, with D maybe TRBD1 (6 bases). The length of the CDR3 is 13 residues. The V and J ends lost 3 bases and 3 bases respectively, with 9 bases between them. CDR1 SGHAT and CDR2 FQNNGV come from the germline V gene.

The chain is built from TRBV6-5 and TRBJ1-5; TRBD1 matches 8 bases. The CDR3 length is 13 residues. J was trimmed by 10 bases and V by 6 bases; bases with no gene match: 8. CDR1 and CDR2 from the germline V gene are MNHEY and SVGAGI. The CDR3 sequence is CASSRQGPQPQHF. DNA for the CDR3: TGTGCCAGCAGCCGACAGGGGCCCCAACCCCAGCATTTT.

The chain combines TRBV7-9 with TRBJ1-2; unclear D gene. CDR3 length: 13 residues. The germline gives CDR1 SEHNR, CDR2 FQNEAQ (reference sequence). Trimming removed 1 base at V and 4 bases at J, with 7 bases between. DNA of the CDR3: TGTGCCAGCAGCTTAGATGGCAGCTATGGCTACACCTTC. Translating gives CASSLDGSYGYTF. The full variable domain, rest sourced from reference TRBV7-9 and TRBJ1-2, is DTGVSQNPRHKITKRGQNVTFRCDPISEHNRLYWYRQTLGQGPEFLTYFQNEAQLEKSRLLSDRFSAERPKGSFSTLEIQRTEQGDSAMYLCASSLDGSYGYTFGSGTRLTVV.

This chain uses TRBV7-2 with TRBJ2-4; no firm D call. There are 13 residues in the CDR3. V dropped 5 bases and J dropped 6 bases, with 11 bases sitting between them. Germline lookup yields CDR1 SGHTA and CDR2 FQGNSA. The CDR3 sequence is CASSRGAANIQYF. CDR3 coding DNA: TGTGCCAGCAGCCGAGGTGCCGCAAACATTCAGTACTTC.

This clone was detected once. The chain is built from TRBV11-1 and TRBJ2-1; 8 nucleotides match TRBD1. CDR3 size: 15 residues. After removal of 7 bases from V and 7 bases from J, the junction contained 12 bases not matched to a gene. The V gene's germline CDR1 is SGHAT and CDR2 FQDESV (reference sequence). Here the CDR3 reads CASIGTGGPRNEQFF. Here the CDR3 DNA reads TGTGCCAGCATAGGGACAGGAGGTCCTCGTAATGAGCAGTTCTTC.

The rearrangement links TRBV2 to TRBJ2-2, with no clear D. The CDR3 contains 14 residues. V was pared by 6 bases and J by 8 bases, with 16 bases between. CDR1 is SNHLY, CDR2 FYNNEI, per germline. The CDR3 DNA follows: TGTGCCAGCAGCCTTGACCGGCAGGAAGGGGAGCTGTTTTTT. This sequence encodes CASSLDRQEGELFF.

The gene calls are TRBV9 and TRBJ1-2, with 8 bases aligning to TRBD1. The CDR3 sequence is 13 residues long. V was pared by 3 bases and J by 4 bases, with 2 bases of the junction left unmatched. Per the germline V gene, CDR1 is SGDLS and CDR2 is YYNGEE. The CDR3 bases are TGTGCCAGCAGCGAACAGGGGGGCTATGGCTACACCTTC. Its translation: CASSEQGGYGYTF.

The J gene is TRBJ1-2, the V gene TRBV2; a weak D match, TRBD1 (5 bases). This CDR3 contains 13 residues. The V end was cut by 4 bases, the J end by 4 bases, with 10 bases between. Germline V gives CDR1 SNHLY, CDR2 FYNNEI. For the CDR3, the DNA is TGTGCCAGCAGTGGCGGGGCGTCCTATGGCTACACCTTC. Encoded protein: CASSGGASYGYTF.